This T cell receptor beta chain was profiled in a study of PD-1 blockade in mismatch repair-deficient tumors. Study information: Patients had fewer than 15 mismatch repair-deficient cancer types and were previously treated and progressing.

Notes on the study in general: Rapid post-treatment expansion, then contraction, generally preceding radiologic response, marked tumor-resident clones.

PCR or immunohistochemistry showed mismatch repair deficiency in every enrolled patient. The length of the CDR3 is 15 residues. Trimming took off 6 bases at V and 0 bases at J, with 13 bases between the two ends. CDR1 SNHLY and CDR2 FYNNEI come from the germline V gene. The protocol was immunoSEQ multiplex PCR, while the TCRdb copy is restricted to in-frame clones and leaves out a portion. The table records approximately 80,000 clones, about 82% of them present only once. As regards this clone: Its matching antigen is unknown.

This sample comprised peripheral blood, obtained 44 weeks after starting pembrolizumab. The chain combines TRBV2 with TRBJ2-3; D gene unclear. This receptor was taken from an adult with mismatch repair-deficient cancer. CDR3 nucleotide sequence: TGTGCCAGCAGCTTCCAGCGAGTCAGCACAGATACGCAGTATTTT. It encodes CASSFQRVSTDTQYF.